One TCR beta chain is described in this entry. Every sample had a minimum of 6 million PBMCs isolated. The data originate from a study of blood T cells in healthy people across ages. Next came a second PCR, run for about 7 to 12 cycles, which used a sample-barcoded 5' primer along with a J-beta primer mix. One entry per CDR3 protein, called by TCRdb with MiXCR from the 5' RACE reads. The data contain roughly 1.9 million distinct CDR3 sequences, 35% to 50% of them seen just once; the ten biggest clones take up roughly 23%. Germline V CDR1 and CDR2: KGHSH, LQKENI. The CDR3 has 17 residues. V shed 1 base, J shed 0 bases, and the junction held 7 bases outside the gene matches.

This chain joins TRBV18 and TRBJ2-3; TRBD2 aligns across 7 bases. The sequenced material came from blood. The TCR sequence derives from a human donor in good health. CDR3 protein: CASSPRASGLSTDTQYF. CDR3 DNA sequence: TGTGCCAGCTCACCACGGGCTAGCGGACTTAGCACAGATACGCAGTATTTT.